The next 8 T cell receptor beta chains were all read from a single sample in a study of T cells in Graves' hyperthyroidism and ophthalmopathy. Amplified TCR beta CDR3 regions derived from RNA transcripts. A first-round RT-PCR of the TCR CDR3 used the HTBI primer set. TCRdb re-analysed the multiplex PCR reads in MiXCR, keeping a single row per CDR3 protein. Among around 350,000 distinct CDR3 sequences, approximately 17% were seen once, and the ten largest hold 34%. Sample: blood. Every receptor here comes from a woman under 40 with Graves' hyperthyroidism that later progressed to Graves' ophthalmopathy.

CDR3 DNA sequence: TGTGCCAGCAGCCCCCAGGTTAACCCTGAAGCTTTCTTT. This gives the protein CASSPQVNPEAFF. The chain is built from TRBV11-3 and TRBJ1-1; unclear D gene. Trimming removed 5 bases from V and 6 bases from J, with 13 bases in between. The CDR3 has 13 residues. CDR1 is SGHNT, CDR2 YENEEA, per germline. Together with reference TRBV11-3 and TRBJ1-1, the CDR3 gives the full variable domain: EAGVVQSPRYKIIEKKQPVAFWCNPISGHNTLYWYLQNLGQGPELLIRYENEEAVDDSQLPKDRFSAERLKGVDSTLKIQPAELGDSAVYLCASSPQVNPEAFFGQGTRLTVV.

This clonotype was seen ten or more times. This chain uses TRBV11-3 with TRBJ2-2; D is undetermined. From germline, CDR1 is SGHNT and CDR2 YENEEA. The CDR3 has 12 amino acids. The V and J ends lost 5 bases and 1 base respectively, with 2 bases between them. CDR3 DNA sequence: TGTGCCAGCAGCCAGAACACCGGGGAGCTGTTTTTT. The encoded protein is CASSQNTGELFF.

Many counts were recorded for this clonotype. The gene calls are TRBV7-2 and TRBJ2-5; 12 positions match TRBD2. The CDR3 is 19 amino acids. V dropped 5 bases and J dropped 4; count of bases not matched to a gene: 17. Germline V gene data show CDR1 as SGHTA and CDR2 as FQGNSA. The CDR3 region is CASSLGRRATSGRSETQYF. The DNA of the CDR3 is TGTGCCAGCAGCCTAGGAAGACGAGCGACTAGCGGGAGATCAGAGACCCAGTACTTC. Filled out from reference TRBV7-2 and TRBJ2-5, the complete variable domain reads GAGVSQSPSNKVTEKGKDVELRCDPISGHTALYWYRQSLGQGLEFLIYFQGNSAPDKSGLPSDRFSAERTGGSVSTLTIQRTQQEDSAVYLCASSLGRRATSGRSETQYFGPGTRLLVL.

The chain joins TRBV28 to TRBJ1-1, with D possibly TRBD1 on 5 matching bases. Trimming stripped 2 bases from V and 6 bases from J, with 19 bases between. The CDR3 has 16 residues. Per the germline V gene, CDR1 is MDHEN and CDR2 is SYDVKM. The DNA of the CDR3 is TGTGCCAGCAGTTTAGGGGCAGGGTTTAGGAAAGCTGAAGCTTTCTTT. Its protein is CASSLGAGFRKAEAFF.

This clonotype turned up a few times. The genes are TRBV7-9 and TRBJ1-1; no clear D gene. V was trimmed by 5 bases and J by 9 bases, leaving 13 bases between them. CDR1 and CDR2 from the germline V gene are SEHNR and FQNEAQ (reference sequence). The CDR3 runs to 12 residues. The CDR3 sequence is CASSRNNEKAFF. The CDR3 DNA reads TGTGCCAGCAGCCGAAACAATGAAAAAGCTTTCTTT.

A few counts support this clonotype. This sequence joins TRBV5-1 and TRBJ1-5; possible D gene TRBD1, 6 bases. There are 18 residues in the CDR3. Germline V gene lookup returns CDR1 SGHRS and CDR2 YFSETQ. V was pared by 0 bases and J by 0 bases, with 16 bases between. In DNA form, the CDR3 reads TGCGCCAGCAGCTTGGCCCCAGGGGCCCTAGATAGCAATCAGCCCCAGCATTTT. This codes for CASSLAPGALDSNQPQHF. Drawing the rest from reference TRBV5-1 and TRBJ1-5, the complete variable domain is KAGVTQTPRYLIKTRGQQVTLSCSPISGHRSVSWYQQTPGQGLQFLFEYFSETQRNKGNFPGRFSGRQFSNSRSEMNVSTLELGDSALYLCASSLAPGALDSNQPQHFGDGTRLSIL.

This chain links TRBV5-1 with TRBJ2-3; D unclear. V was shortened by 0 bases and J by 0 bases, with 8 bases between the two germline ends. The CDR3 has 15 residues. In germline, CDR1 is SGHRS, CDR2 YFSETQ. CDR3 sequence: CASSLGVTSTDTQYF. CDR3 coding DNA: TGCGCCAGCAGCTTGGGCGTAACTAGCACAGATACGCAGTATTTT.

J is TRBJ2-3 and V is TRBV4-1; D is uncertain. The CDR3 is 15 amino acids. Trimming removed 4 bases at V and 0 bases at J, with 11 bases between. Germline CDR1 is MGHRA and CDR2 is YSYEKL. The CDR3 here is CASSLRTSSTDTQYF. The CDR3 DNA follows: TGCGCCAGCAGCCTGAGGACCTCTAGCACAGATACGCAGTATTTT.